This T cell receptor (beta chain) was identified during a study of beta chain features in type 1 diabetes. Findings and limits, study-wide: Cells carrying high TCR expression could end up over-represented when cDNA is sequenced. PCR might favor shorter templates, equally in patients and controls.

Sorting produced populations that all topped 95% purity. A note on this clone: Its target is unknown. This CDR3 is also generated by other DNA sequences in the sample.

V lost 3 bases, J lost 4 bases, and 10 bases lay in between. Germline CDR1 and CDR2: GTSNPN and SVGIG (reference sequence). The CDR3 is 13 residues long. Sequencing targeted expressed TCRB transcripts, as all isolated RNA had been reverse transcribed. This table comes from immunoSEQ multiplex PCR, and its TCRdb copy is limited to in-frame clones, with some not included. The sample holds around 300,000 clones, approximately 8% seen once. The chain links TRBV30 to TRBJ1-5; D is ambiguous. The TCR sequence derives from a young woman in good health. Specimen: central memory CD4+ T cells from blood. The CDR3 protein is CAWSGGGNQPQHF. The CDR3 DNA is TGTGCCTGGAGCGGCGGTGGGAATCAGCCCCAGCATTTT.